This TCR beta chain originates from a study of cytotoxic CD8 clonotypes in ibrutinib-treated CLL (dated by TCRdb to the early 2020s). In the study overall: In this cohort, 15 patients were treatment-naive and under 13 were relapsed/refractory, while about 17 had unmutated IGHV. Responses were partial in roughly 24 patients and complete in 2; after median about 5.5 years follow-up, roughly 15 stayed in remission and about twelve progressed. Response samples were obtained after a median of approximately twelve months of treatment, with a range of about 6 to 36 months. An average of around 260,000 productive templates and approximately 91,000 productive rearrangements was obtained per sample. Of the approximately 87 participants in the trial, 25 to 30 had longitudinal samples available. Cryopreserved peripheral blood mononuclear cells were collected at three points: before therapy, at response, and at either sustained remission or disease progression. All remission and progressive disease samples were collected while patients were still receiving ibrutinib. Broad study findings and their caveats: Public clonotypes were rare and either contracted or stayed stable during treatment, and the rise in clonality at ibrutinib response reflected the expansion of private clonotypes. Sampling times were not matched between patients in sustained remission and patients whose disease was progressing, and lymph node repertoires were not examined. An increase in clonality was observed at ibrutinib response, with clonality remaining stable during sustained remission and falling back toward baseline at progression. Baseline clonality exceeded that of age-matched healthy donors and correlated strongly with circulating CD8+ T-cell counts.

For this chain, trimming is 4 bases at the V end and 4 bases at the J end, and the number of junction bases without a gene match is 10. The germline V gene gives CDR1 as SGHTA and CDR2 as FQGNSA. The CDR3 contains 16 residues, cysteine and phenylalanine counted. Only the CDR3 region is kept as DNA, spanning 48 bases read in frame from base 1. Notes on this clone: Its antigen is still unknown. Base qualities are not recorded, but no much larger clone differs from it by a single base.

The goal of deep resolution MiSeq sequencing was a depth between 1 in 1 million and 1 in 200,000 T cells, and coverage averaged 10x per clonotype. TCR beta libraries were generated with the immunoSEQ hsTCRB Kit. Concerning the study's data processing: ImmunoSEQ Data Assistant and ImmunoSEQ Analyzer were used for data analysis, and V, D and J genes were assigned according to IMGT definitions. Clonality, which ranges from 0 to 1, was calculated as one minus the normalized Shannon entropy of productive rearrangement frequencies. Only overrepresented clonotypes making up at least 0.05% of each patient's repertoire were included in the public clonotype analysis. Some 13 age-matched healthy donor repertoires from immuneACCESS served as clonality controls. Drawn from immuneACCESS, this table holds only the in-frame rearrangements with V and J called that TCRdb kept. Clones are partly lost; checked studies trace under half to an unresolved V gene and leave the rest unexplained. V and J calls and clone size are copied from that table; D and trimming were computed from the DNA. Across this sample there are 130,000 to 150,000 clones, with about 79% seen only once. The biggest ten clones account for more than 10% of the sample.

The sample's time point label, decoded: more than 10 months on ibrutinib. For TCR beta library preparation, about 2 micrograms of genomic DNA was extracted from cryopreserved PBMCs. Longitudinal blood samples from CLL patients receiving ibrutinib monotherapy were subjected to high-throughput TCR beta sequencing. The patients were enrolled in a single-center, open-label phase 2 trial of ibrutinib monotherapy. The rearranged chain carries TRBV7-2 and TRBJ2-3, with TRBD1 matching 8 junction bases. The sample was PBMCs, taken after 12 months of ibrutinib treatment. The source of this sequence is a human donor with chronic lymphocytic leukemia. The CDR3 amino acid sequence is: CASSSTYRGFADTQYF. The nucleotide sequence reads as follows: TGTGCCAGCAGCTCCACTTACAGGGGGTTCGCAGATACGCAGTATTTT.